The present entry profiles one T cell receptor beta chain with its context. The sample comes from a study of control samples from healthy donors and cancer patients. The V end lost 0 bases, the J end lost 5 bases, and 1 base lay between the germline ends. CDR3 length equals 11 residues. Germline V gives CDR1 SGHTA, CDR2 FQGNSA. Data came from immunoSEQ multiplex PCR; TCRdb stores just in-frame clones and leaves some out. Found here are around 140,000 clones, roughly 93% of them singletons; the top ten hold 4.5% to 6%. J is TRBJ1-1 and V is TRBV7-2; D remains unclear. The sample taken for sequencing was blood. The origin of this receptor is a man in his late teens or twenties in good health. The CDR3 protein is CASSLATEAFF. As DNA, the CDR3 is TGTGCCAGCAGCTTAGCAACTGAAGCTTTCTTT. Full variable domain (missing parts from reference TRBV7-2 and TRBJ1-1): GAGVSQSPSNKVTEKGKDVELRCDPISGHTALYWYRQSLGQGLEFLIYFQGNSAPDKSGLPSDRFSAERTGGSVSTLTIQRTQQEDSAVYLCASSLATEAFFGQGTRLTVV.